This T cell receptor (beta chain) emerged from a study of CD8 T cells in ankylosing spondylitis. Germline values: CDR1 SGDLS, CDR2 YYNGEE. The V end was cut by 1 base, the J end by 4 bases, with 13 bases between. The CDR3 contains 15 residues. TCRdb reprocessed the 5' RACE reads with MiXCR, giving one entry per CDR3 protein. The top ten clones hold around 15% of a sample with around 150,000 distinct CDR3 sequences, around 45% of them seen once. The sequence derives from a male donor with ankylosing spondylitis. Sequenced: synovial fluid, either unsorted or a sorted T cell fraction (not recorded which). This chain connects TRBV9 to TRBJ2-3; D ambiguous. This chain's CDR3 is CASSVNGRAADTQYF. Written as DNA, the CDR3 is TGTGCCAGCAGCGTAAATGGGCGAGCAGCAGATACGCAGTATTTT.